Sequencing of this T cell receptor beta chain was carried out in a study of blood T cell repertoires in COVID-19. Study background: T cells, B-cell-depleted T cells, or PBMCs provided the cDNA or gDNA that served as material.

The germline V gene has CDR1 LNHDA and CDR2 SQIVND (reference sequence). The CDR3 length is 15 residues. V was pared by 8 bases and J by 7 bases, with 12 bases of the junction left unmatched. Everyone who took part was roughly 18 to 89 years old, and they came from fewer than 25 US areas. Participant-given clinical history determined each cohort assignment. Source study methods: Using reference gene primer amplification, nucleated cell counts were estimated. Some clones are missing from TCRdb's copy, which holds only in-frame ones; the method was immunoSEQ multiplex PCR. V, J and clone size are those of that table, while D and trimming were read from the DNA. The data show just over 300,000 clones, 90% seen once.

The sequenced material came from PBMCs or T cells enriched from blood (not recorded which). The chain uses TRBV19 and TRBJ2-1; 9 positions match TRBD2. This receptor was identified in a woman under 30 with acute COVID-19. CDR3 in amino acids: CASSEDSGSKNEQFF. CDR3 bases: TGTGCCAGTTCGGAGGATAGCGGGAGTAAGAATGAGCAGTTCTTC.